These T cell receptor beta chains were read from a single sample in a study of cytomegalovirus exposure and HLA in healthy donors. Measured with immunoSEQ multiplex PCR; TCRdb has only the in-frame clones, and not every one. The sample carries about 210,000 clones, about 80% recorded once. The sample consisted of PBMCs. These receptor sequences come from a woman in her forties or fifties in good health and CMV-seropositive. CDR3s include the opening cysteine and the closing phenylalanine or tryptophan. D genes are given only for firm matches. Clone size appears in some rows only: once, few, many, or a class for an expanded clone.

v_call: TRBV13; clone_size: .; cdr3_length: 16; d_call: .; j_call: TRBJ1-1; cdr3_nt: TGTGCCAGCAGCTTATATTGGACAGACTGGAACACTGAAGCTTTCTTT; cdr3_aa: CASSLYWTDWNTEAFF
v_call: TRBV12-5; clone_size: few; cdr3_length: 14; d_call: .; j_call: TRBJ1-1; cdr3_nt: TGTGCTAGTGGTTTGTCAATTCAGGGATCTGAAGCTTTCTTT; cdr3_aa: CASGLSIQGSEAFF
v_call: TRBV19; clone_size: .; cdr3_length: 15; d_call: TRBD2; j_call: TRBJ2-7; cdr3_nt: TGTGCCAGTAGTATTACTAGCGGGGTGTCCTACGAGCAGTACTTC; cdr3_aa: CASSITSGVSYEQYF
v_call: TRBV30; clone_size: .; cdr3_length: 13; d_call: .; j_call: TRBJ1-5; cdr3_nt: TGTGCCTGGAAGGGAGGGCCTATGCAGCCCCAGCATTTT; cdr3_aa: CAWKGGPMQPQHF
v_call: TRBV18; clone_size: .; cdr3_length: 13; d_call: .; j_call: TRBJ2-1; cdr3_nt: TGTGCCAGCTCCCCACTGGACAGCAATGAGCAGTTCTTC; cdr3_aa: CASSPLDSNEQFF
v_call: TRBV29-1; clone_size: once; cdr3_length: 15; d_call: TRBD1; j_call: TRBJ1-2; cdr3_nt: TGCAGCGTTGACCCGGGACAGGGTTTTTTGCGCGGCTACACCTTC; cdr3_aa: CSVDPGQGFLRGYTF
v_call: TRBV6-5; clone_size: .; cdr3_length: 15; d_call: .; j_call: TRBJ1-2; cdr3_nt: TGTGCCACCACCCGCCGGGACACCGCTAACTATGGCTACACCTTC; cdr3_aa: CATTRRDTANYGYTF
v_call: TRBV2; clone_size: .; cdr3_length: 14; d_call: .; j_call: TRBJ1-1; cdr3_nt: TGTGCCAGCAACCAAGGACAGTTGAACACTGAAGCTTTCTTT; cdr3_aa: CASNQGQLNTEAFF
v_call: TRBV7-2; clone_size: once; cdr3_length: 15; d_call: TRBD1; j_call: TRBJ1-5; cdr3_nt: TGTGCCAGCAGCTTAGGGACAGGTCTTTTTCAGCCCCAGCATTTT; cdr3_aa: CASSLGTGLFQPQHF
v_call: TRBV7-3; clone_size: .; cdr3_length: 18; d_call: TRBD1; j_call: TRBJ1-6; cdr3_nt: TGTGCCAGCAGCTTAGTAGGAAGACAGGGGATAGCTAATTCACCCCTCCACTTT; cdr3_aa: CASSLVGRQGIANSPLHF
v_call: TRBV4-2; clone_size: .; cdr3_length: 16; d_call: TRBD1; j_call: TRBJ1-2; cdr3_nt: TGTGCCAGCAGCCAGGGTCGGGACAGCGAGCTCTATGGCTACACCTTC; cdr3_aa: CASSQGRDSELYGYTF
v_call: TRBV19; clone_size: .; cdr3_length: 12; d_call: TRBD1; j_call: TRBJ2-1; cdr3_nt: TGTGCCAGTAGTAATACAGGGGATGAGCAGTTCTTC; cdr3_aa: CASSNTGDEQFF
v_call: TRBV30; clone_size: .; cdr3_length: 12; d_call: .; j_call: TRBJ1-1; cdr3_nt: TGTGCCTGGAGTTTGTCAGGCGGGGAAGCTTTCTTT; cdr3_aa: CAWSLSGGEAFF
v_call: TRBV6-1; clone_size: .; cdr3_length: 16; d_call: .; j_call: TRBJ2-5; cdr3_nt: TGTGCCAGCAGTGAAGTGCTAGGGACACCTAAAGAGACCCAGTACTTC; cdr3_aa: CASSEVLGTPKETQYF
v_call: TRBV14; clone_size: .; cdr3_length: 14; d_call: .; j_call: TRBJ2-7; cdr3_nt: TGTGCCAGCAGCCAATTCCCTACCTCCTACGAGCAGTACTTC; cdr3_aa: CASSQFPTSYEQYF
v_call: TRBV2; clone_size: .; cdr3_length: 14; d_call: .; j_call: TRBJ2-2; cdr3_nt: TGTGCCAGCCGAGAGGGTAGGAGGACCGGGGAGCTGTTTTTT; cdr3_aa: CASREGRRTGELFF
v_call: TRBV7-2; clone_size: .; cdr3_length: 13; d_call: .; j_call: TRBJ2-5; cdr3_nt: TGTGCCAGCAGCTTAGATCGGGAAGAGACCCAGTACTTC; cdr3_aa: CASSLDREETQYF
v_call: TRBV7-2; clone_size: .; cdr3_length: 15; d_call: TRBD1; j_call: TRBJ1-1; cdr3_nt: TGTGCCAGCAGCTTCTCCGGGACAGGGGGCACTGAAGCTTTCTTT; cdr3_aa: CASSFSGTGGTEAFF
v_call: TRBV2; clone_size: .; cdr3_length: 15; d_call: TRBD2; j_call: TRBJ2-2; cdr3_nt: TGTGCCACACTAGCGGGGGGGCTACACACCGGGGAGCTGTTTTTT; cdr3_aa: CATLAGGLHTGELFF
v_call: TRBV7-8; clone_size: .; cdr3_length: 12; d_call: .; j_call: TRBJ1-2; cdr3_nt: TGTGCCAGCAGCCCCGGGAGCTATGGCTACACCTTC; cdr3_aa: CASSPGSYGYTF
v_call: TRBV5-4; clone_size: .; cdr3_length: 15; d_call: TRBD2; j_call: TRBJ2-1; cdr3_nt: TGTGCCAGCAGCTTCCCTAGCGGGGGCTTCAATGAGCAGTTCTTC; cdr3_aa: CASSFPSGGFNEQFF
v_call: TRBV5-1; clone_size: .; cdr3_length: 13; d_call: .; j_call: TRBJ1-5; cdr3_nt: TGCGCCAGCAGTACGGGTGGCAATCAGCCCCAGCATTTT; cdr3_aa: CASSTGGNQPQHF
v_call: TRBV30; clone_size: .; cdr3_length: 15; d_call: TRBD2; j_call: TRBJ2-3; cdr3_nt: TGTGCCTGGACCGGGACTAGCGGGGCTGCAGATACGCAGTATTTT; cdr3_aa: CAWTGTSGAADTQYF
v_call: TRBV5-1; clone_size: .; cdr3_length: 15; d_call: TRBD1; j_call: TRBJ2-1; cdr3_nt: TGCGCCAGCAGCCTGGCGGGACAGGGGTGGAATGAGCAGTTCTTC; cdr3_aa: CASSLAGQGWNEQFF
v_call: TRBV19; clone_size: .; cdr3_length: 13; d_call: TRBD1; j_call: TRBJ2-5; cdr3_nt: TGTGCCAGTTCGACAGGGCGTAAAGAGACCCAGTACTTC; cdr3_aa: CASSTGRKETQYF